One sample yielded the 14 T cell receptor beta chains listed below, sequenced in a study of blood T cell repertoires in COVID-19. The protocol was immunoSEQ multiplex PCR, while the TCRdb copy is restricted to in-frame clones and leaves out a portion. The table has nearly 200,000 clones, around nine tenths seen once. Sequenced material: peripheral blood. The receptors stem from a woman between 40 and 55 years old who had recovered from COVID-19.

This clone was counted between two and nine times. The chain employs TRBV7-6 and TRBJ2-1, with TRBD2 identical over 8 bases. The V gene end was trimmed by 3 bases and the J gene end by 0 bases; junction bases not matched to a gene: 10. The CDR3 is 18 residues long. Germline CDR1 SGHVS, CDR2 FNYEAQ. For the CDR3, the DNA is TGTGCCAGCAGCTTCCGGAACCCGGGACTAGACTCCTACAATGAGCAGTTCTTC. Translation: CASSFRNPGLDSYNEQFF.

The chain links TRBV19 to TRBJ2-1, with a tentative D call TRBD1 (6 bases). The CDR3 is 16 amino acids. Trimming shortened V by 5 bases and J by 8 bases, and 22 bases separated the two germline ends. Germline loops: CDR1 LNHDA, CDR2 SQIVND (reference sequence). DNA for the CDR3: TGTGCCAGTAGTTACCCTGGACAGTATCGTCCCCATGAGCAGTTCTTC. Its protein product is CASSYPGQYRPHEQFF. The variable domain in full, completed from reference TRBV19 and TRBJ2-1, reads DGGITQSPKYLFRKEGQNVTLSCEQNLNHDAMYWYRQDPGQGLRLIYYSQIVNDFQKGDIAEGYSVSREKKESFPLTVTSAQKNPTAFYLCASSYPGQYRPHEQFFGPGTRLTVL.

The rearrangement joins TRBV6-2 or TRBV6-3 to TRBJ2-1; 8 nucleotides agree with TRBD2. V dropped 2 bases and J dropped 3; count of bases not matched to a gene: 0. Germline V gene lookup returns CDR1 MNHEY and CDR2 SVGEGT. The CDR3 consists of 14 residues. As DNA, the CDR3 is TGTGCCAGCAGTTACGGGACTAGCTACAATGAGCAGTTCTTC. The encoded protein is CASSYGTSYNEQFF.

The V gene is TRBV27, the J gene TRBJ2-5; D gene unclear. Per germline, CDR1 MNHEY and CDR2 SMNVEV (reference sequence). The CDR3 loop spans 11 amino acids. Deletions cut 7 bases from V and 8 bases from J, with 11 bases between. CDR3 coding DNA: TGTGCCAGCAACCTCCCAGGAACCCAGTACTTC. Translating it yields CASNLPGTQYF.

This chain uses TRBV5-1 with TRBJ2-5, with a possible D match to TRBD2 (6 bases). The germline CDR1 and CDR2 sequences are SGHRS and YFSETQ. Trimming left V 0 bases short and J 2 bases short, with 14 bases between. The CDR3 totals 16 residues. The CDR3 sequence: CASSLEVAGPQETQYF. The CDR3, as DNA: TGCGCCAGCAGCTTGGAGGTGGCGGGACCACAAGAGACCCAGTACTTC.

This clone has a single count. The genes are TRBV19 and TRBJ2-5, with 9 nucleotides matching TRBD1. The J segment lost 4 bases and the V segment lost 2 bases, leaving 5 bases of the junction unmatched. This CDR3 contains 15 residues. Germline assignment: CDR1 LNHDA and CDR2 SQIVND (reference sequence). The CDR3 loop is CASSIHGTGSETQYF. The CDR3 coding sequence is TGTGCCAGTAGTATACATGGGACAGGGTCAGAGACCCAGTACTTC.

This clone was observed a handful of times. The chain joins TRBV30 to TRBJ2-1; D may be TRBD1 (5 bases). The CDR3 spans 13 residues. From germline, CDR1 is GTSNPN and CDR2 SVGIG (reference sequence). V shed 7 bases and J shed 6 bases, with 16 bases lying between them. CDR3 DNA: TGTGCCTACCTGGGGCTATTGTTCAATGAGCAGTTCTTC. Residues: CAYLGLLFNEQFF.

The rearrangement links TRBV30 to TRBJ1-1; TRBD1 might be the D (5 bases). V lost 2 bases and J lost 4, with 11 bases in between. This CDR3 region has 13 residues. Per the germline V gene, CDR1 is GTSNPN and CDR2 is SVGIG (reference sequence). In nucleotides, the CDR3 is TGTGCCTGGAGTCGGTCAGGGCGCACTGAAGCTTTCTTT. Translated, it gives CAWSRSGRTEAFF. Using reference TRBV30 and TRBJ1-1 for the parts outside the CDR3, the full variable domain is SQTIHQWPATLVQPVGSPLSLECTVEGTSNPNLYWYRQAAGRGLQLLFYSVGIGQISSEVPQNLSASRPQDRQFILSSKKLLLSDSGFYLCAWSRSGRTEAFFGQGTRLTVV.

The chain links TRBV7-2 to TRBJ2-2; TRBD2 agrees at 7 bases. From germline, CDR1 is SGHTA and CDR2 FQGNSA. This CDR3 is built from 16 residues. Trimming removed 3 bases from V and 0 bases from J; junction bases left unmatched: 4. The chain's CDR3 is CASSFNSGTNTGELFF. CDR3 nucleotides: TGTGCCAGCAGCTTTAACAGCGGGACGAACACCGGGGAGCTGTTTTTT.

This chain uses TRBV29-1 with TRBJ2-1; 12 bases line up with TRBD2. Germline-derived CDR1 and CDR2 are SQVTM and ANQGSEA. The length of the CDR3 is 15 residues. V lost 5 bases, J lost 6 bases, and 8 bases stayed unmatched. CDR3: CSVKLGLAGFNEQFF. For the CDR3, the DNA is TGCAGCGTTAAATTAGGACTAGCGGGATTCAATGAGCAGTTCTTC.

V gene TRBV6-1 combines with J gene TRBJ1-2; D perhaps matches TRBD1 (5 bases). Germline V lookup: CDR1 MNHNS, CDR2 SASEGT. Trimming pared 2 bases from V and 4 bases from J, leaving 14 bases between. The CDR3 length is 15 residues. DNA for the CDR3: TGTGCCAGCAGTGAAAAAGGGCAGGGTATCTATGGCTACACCTTC. It yields the protein CASSEKGQGIYGYTF.

The chain carries TRBV7-8 and TRBJ1-5; D unresolved. CDR1 is SGHVS, CDR2 FQNEAQ, per germline. Trimming shortened V by 5 bases and J by 7 bases, and 18 bases separated the two germline ends. CDR3 length equals 15 residues. The DNA for the CDR3 is TGTGCCAGCAGCCCCGGGGTCCCGAACACCCAGCCCCAGCATTTT. It specifies CASSPGVPNTQPQHF.

Only one count was recorded for this clone. The V call is TRBV11-2, the J call TRBJ1-2; tentative D call: TRBD1 (6 bases). In germline, CDR1 is SGHAT, CDR2 FQNNGV. The CDR3 spans 12 residues. V was trimmed by 6 bases and J by 7 bases, leaving 12 bases between them. CDR3 sequence (DNA): TGTGCCAGCAGTAAACAGGGATTTGGCTACACCTTC. This gives the protein CASSKQGFGYTF. Drawing the rest from reference TRBV11-2 and TRBJ1-2, the complete variable domain is EAGVAQSPRYKIIEKRQSVAFWCNPISGHATLYWYQQILGQGPKLLIQFQNNGVVDDSQLPKDRFSAERLKGVDSTLKIQPAKLEDSAVYLCASSKQGFGYTFGSGTRLTVV.

This chain joins TRBV19 and TRBJ1-2; 8 nucleotides line up with TRBD1. V trimming: 2 bases; J trimming: 4 bases; junction bases outside the gene matches: 6. Per germline, CDR1 LNHDA and CDR2 SQIVND (reference sequence). CDR3 length: 15 residues. CDR3 in DNA: TGTGCCAGTAGTATATTCCCAGGGGGCGGCTATGGCTACACCTTC. Protein product: CASSIFPGGGYGYTF.